The rows below give T cell receptor beta chains drawn from one sample of a study of beta chain features in type 1 diabetes. Repertoires were generated with immunoSEQ multiplex PCR, while TCRdb's copy carries only in-frame clones and drops some. The sample lists about 700,000 clones; about an eighth were seen once. The material sequenced was naive CD4+ T cells from blood. These receptors were taken from a young man with type 1 diabetes. Both conserved end residues are trimmed from each CDR3. Fields, in order: V gene, CDR3 protein.

V gene: TRBV10-3; CDR3 protein: ATLRFREETQY
V gene: TRBV9; CDR3 protein: ASSPGGGGAGETQY
V gene: TRBV15; CDR3 protein: ATSRDNSRVQY
V gene: TRBV5-1; CDR3 protein: ASSSGDSYEQY
V gene: TRBV18; CDR3 protein: ASSPLTGVDYGYT
V gene: TRBV10-3; CDR3 protein: AISQDTYEQY
V gene: TRBV18; CDR3 protein: ASSPETGMGYT
V gene: TRBV6-6; CDR3 protein: ASSPPGQPQH
V gene: TRBV6-6; CDR3 protein: ASSFPQETQY
V gene: TRBV5-1; CDR3 protein: ASSPNLRDQETQY
V gene: TRBV14; CDR3 protein: ASSLFSRSYEQY
V gene: TRBV11-2; CDR3 protein: ASSQRAAPSNGYT
V gene: TRBV25-1; CDR3 protein: ASRTGLNTGELF
V gene: TRBV7-9; CDR3 protein: ASSLTGNTYGYT
V gene: TRBV5-1; CDR3 protein: ASSPLTRTGSARDGYT
V gene: TRBV29-1; CDR3 protein: SVPGTVNEKLF
V gene: TRBV5-4; CDR3 protein: ASSLDQGGFDEQY
V gene: TRBV11-2; CDR3 protein: ASSLESTANYGYT
V gene: TRBV18; CDR3 protein: ASSPSEVNYGYT
V gene: TRBV5-1; CDR3 protein: ASSLRFAGDSYEQY
V gene: TRBV5-1; CDR3 protein: ASRNDRGLSTDTQY
V gene: TRBV7-2; CDR3 protein: ASSSPGTLYEQY
V gene: TRBV6-1; CDR3 protein: ASSVEGGNTEAF
V gene: TRBV19; CDR3 protein: ASSIVQAGNEQF
V gene: TRBV28; CDR3 protein: ASSLGPGQGEAQY
V gene: TRBV7-2; CDR3 protein: ASSLADVNYGYT
V gene: TRBV6-1; CDR3 protein: ASCRDEPQH
V gene: TRBV9; CDR3 protein: ASSVEAGWAYNEQF
V gene: TRBV28; CDR3 protein: ASSSIREGQPQH
V gene: TRBV9; CDR3 protein: ASSVTSGQETQY
V gene: TRBV29-1; CDR3 protein: SVLGQWTMNTEAF
V gene: TRBV5-6; CDR3 protein: ASSLDGSANTEAF
V gene: TRBV28; CDR3 protein: ASSSPGAMNTEAF
V gene: TRBV19; CDR3 protein: ASSEVLGGYT
V gene: TRBV10-3; CDR3 protein: AISGIVGTDTQY
V gene: TRBV9; CDR3 protein: ASSVGLGSEAF
V gene: TRBV6-5; CDR3 protein: ASSSPGEQY
V gene: TRBV4-1; CDR3 protein: ASSQASGTYEQY
V gene: TRBV15; CDR3 protein: ATSREQRTNEKLF
V gene: TRBV18; CDR3 protein: ASSQGLPTYEQY
V gene: TRBV30; CDR3 protein: AWSAPRVSYEQY
V gene: TRBV10-3; CDR3 protein: AISVQGNPYNEQF
V gene: TRBV5-6; CDR3 protein: ASSLGVSYGYT
V gene: TRBV5-4; CDR3 protein: ASRRGIGEKLF
V gene: TRBV27; CDR3 protein: ASTLTWGPKLEAF
V gene: TRBV5-1; CDR3 protein: ASSLEGRGPYEQY
V gene: TRBV15; CDR3 protein: ATSRDPGPNEKLF
V gene: TRBV7-2; CDR3 protein: ASSLGQGSSGYT
V gene: TRBV6-6; CDR3 protein: ASSYSLQGNYGYT
V gene: TRBV7-9; CDR3 protein: ASSSPDGYT
V gene: TRBV7-9; CDR3 protein: ASSQQGYEQY
V gene: TRBV5-1; CDR3 protein: ASSSTAWGRRAGGRGDYEQY
V gene: TRBV7-9; CDR3 protein: ASSPQGSDIYGYT
V gene: TRBV5-6; CDR3 protein: ASSPLAGVTNEQF